The 9 T cell receptor beta chains presented below share a single source sample, sequenced in a study of T cells expressing NK-cell markers. TCRdb re-called the 5' RACE reads, yielding one record per CDR3 amino acid sequence without DNA. The sample has 300,000 or so distinct CDR3 sequences. The sequenced sample consisted of blood T cells: a sorted CD56 or NKG2C T cell subset, CD4+ or CD8+ T cells, or bulk PBMC T cells (not recorded which). These receptors were collected from a woman between 18 and 69 years old in good health.

CDR3 sequence: CASSRGAREETQYF. The V call is TRBV5-6, the J call TRBJ2-5; lacking DNA, the TRBD2 call made by TCRdb goes unchecked. The CDR3 is made up of 14 amino acids. Germline-derived CDR1 and CDR2 are SGHDT and YYEEEE.

The chain has TRBV27 and TRBJ1-1; the D call from TCRdb, TRBD1, cannot be confirmed without DNA. The CDR3 has 12 amino acids. CDR1 is MNHEY, CDR2 SMNVEV, per germline (reference sequence). CDR3 residues: CASSRKDRAAFF.

This CDR3 reads CASRWTPRGDTEAFF. The genes are TRBV5-1 and TRBJ1-1. This CDR3 is 15 amino acids long. CDR1 and CDR2 from the germline V gene are SGHRS and YFSETQ.

The CDR3 spells CASSVHDQPQHF. The V gene is TRBV3-1, the J gene TRBJ1-5. Germline V lookup: CDR1 LGHDT, CDR2 YNNKEL (reference sequence). The CDR3 sequence is 12 residues long. Complete variable domain (other parts from reference TRBV3-1 and TRBJ1-5): DTAVSQTPKYLVTQMGNDKSIKCEQNLGHDTMYWYKQDSKKFLKIMFSYNNKELIINETVPNRFSPKSPDKAHLNLHINSLELGDSAVYFCASSVHDQPQHFGDGTRLSIL.

The CDR3 here is CASSLARGAGKLFF. This chain connects TRBV13 to TRBJ1-4; the D gene TCRdb calls, TRBD1, cannot be checked with no DNA. CDR1 is PRHDT and CDR2 is FYEKMQ in the germline V gene (reference sequence). The CDR3 loop spans 14 amino acids.

The chain carries TRBV12-3 or TRBV12-4 and TRBJ1-2; there is no DNA to check the TCRdb D call of TRBD1. The CDR3 is made up of 15 amino acids. CDR3 loop: CASTSGGRGANRYTF.

The rearrangement joins TRBV3-1 to TRBJ2-4; the D gene TCRdb calls, TRBD1, cannot be checked with no DNA. This CDR3 spans 17 amino acids. CDR1 is LGHDT and CDR2 is YNNKEL in the germline V gene (reference sequence). The CDR3 is CASSQVAPGAGKNIQYF.

This rearrangement joins TRBV7-2 to TRBJ1-3; TCRdb's D call of TRBD1 is untestable without DNA. CDR1 and CDR2 (germline): SGHTA, FQGNSA. The CDR3 length is 17 residues. The CDR3 is CASSFRAPAQGGNTIYF. Based on the CDR3 plus reference TRBV7-2 and TRBJ1-3, the full variable domain is GAGVSQSPSNKVTEKGKDVELRCDPISGHTALYWYRQSLGQGLEFLIYFQGNSAPDKSGLPSDRFSAERTGGSVSTLTIQRTQQEDSAVYLCASSFRAPAQGGNTIYFGEGSWLTVV.

J is TRBJ1-1 and V is TRBV18. The germline V gene has CDR1 KGHSH and CDR2 LQKENI. The CDR3 consists of 15 residues. The CDR3 loop is CASSPLDSGNTEAFF.